The entry below gives a single T cell receptor beta chain sequence along with its context. The target antigen is unknown. The RNA, about 0.45 to 1 ug, was put through reverse transcription using random hexamers. The CDR3 of TCR beta was amplified by immunoSEQ multiplex PCR across 54 Vbeta and 13 Jbeta. A single record per CDR3 protein comes from TCRdb applying MiXCR to the immunoSEQ multiplex PCR reads. This sample has 120,000 to 150,000 distinct CDR3 sequences, with approximately 94% found just once. This sample stems from a study of CD8 T cells in Susac syndrome. The study, taken as a whole, reports: The study recognized that the number of individuals in its TCR sequencing and HLA analysis was relatively small.

The V and J ends lost 2 bases and 3 bases respectively, with 13 bases between them. Germline assignment: CDR1 SGHVS and CDR2 FQNEAQ. This CDR3 comprises 15 residues. Sequencing of TCR beta was carried out in blood CD8+ and CD4+ T cells. In contrast to the negatively isolated CD8+ and CD4+ T cells, TEMRA cells were FACS-enriched. Sequencing was done on a sample of CD4+ T cells from PBMCs. This TCR came from a human donor in good health. The V gene is TRBV7-8, the J gene TRBJ1-2, with D uncertain. The CDR3 nucleotides are TGTGCCAGCAGCTTAAGCCCCCACTGGGACTATGGCTACACCTTC. Translating it yields CASSLSPHWDYGYTF.